The 9 T cell receptor beta chains given below trace back to one sample, sequenced in a study of blood T cell repertoires in COVID-19 (dated by TCRdb to about 2020). The protocol used for the library was the immunoSEQ multiplex PCR assay. TCRdb took over this immuneACCESS table, retaining in-frame rearrangements with V and J assigned. Such tables are incomplete; in checked studies, under half of the missing clones stem from an unresolved V gene, and the remainder is unexplained. The sample yields approximately 76,000 clones; around 85% were counted once. Approximately 8% of the sample lies in the top ten. Sequencing was done on a sample of peripheral blood. These receptors were taken from a man aged 30-40 years with acute or convalescent COVID-19.

This clone occurred once. DNA of the CDR3: TGTGCCAGCAGTTTCGGGAACTATGGCTACACCTTC. Its translation is CASSFGNYGYTF. The chain carries TRBV28 and TRBJ1-2; D gene unclear. Germline CDR1 is MDHEN and CDR2 is SYDVKM. The V gene lost 3 bases and the J gene lost 2 bases, with 4 bases spanning the gap. The CDR3 has 12 amino acids.

V usage is TRBV7-3 and J usage is TRBJ2-2, with 9 bases lining up with TRBD2. The ends lost 5 bases at V and 1 base at J; junction bases unmatched: 5. The CDR3 is made up of 16 amino acids. Looked up from germline, CDR1 is SGHTA and CDR2 is FQGTGA. CDR3 protein: CASSTSTSGNTGELFF. In nucleotides, the CDR3 is TGTGCCAGCAGCACCTCGACTAGCGGGAACACCGGGGAGCTGTTTTTT.

Only a few counts were recorded for this clone. This chain joins TRBV5-1 and TRBJ1-5; D is unresolved. The V gene lost 1 base and the J gene lost 7 bases, with 15 bases spanning the gap. Germline CDR1 reads SGHRS; CDR2 reads YFSETQ. This CDR3 is 15 amino acids long. This chain's CDR3 is CASSLPTVRGQPQHF. The CDR3 nucleotides are TGCGCCAGCAGCTTGCCCACTGTACGGGGACAGCCCCAGCATTTT.

This clone was observed a handful of times. This chain connects TRBV6-6 to TRBJ2-1; 7 bases match TRBD1. This CDR3 is 15 amino acids long. Per the germline V gene, CDR1 is MNHNY and CDR2 is SVGAGI (reference sequence). Trimming removed 5 bases from V and 5 bases from J; junction bases left unmatched: 9. The CDR3 nucleotides read TGTGCCAGCAGTAATCCGGGACAGAGAAACAATGAGCAGTTCTTC. Its translation is CASSNPGQRNNEQFF.

In its sample, this clone was seen once. The CDR3 here is CASSPRDRLYEQYF. The CDR3 nucleotides are TGTGCCAGCTCACCCCGGGACAGGTTGTACGAGCAGTACTTC. The chain recombines TRBV18 with TRBJ2-7, with 8 nucleotides matching TRBD1. This CDR3 has 14 amino acids. After removal of 3 bases from V and 4 bases from J, the junction contained 5 bases not matched to a gene. Per germline, CDR1 KGHSH and CDR2 LQKENI.

For the CDR3, the DNA is TGTGCCAGCAGTAAGACAGCGGGACGTGGTGAGCAGTTCTTC. Translating gives CASSKTAGRGEQFF. The chain employs TRBV6-4 and TRBJ2-1; 7 bases are shared with TRBD2. The germline CDR1 and CDR2 sequences are MRHNA and SNTAGT. The CDR3 has 14 amino acids. V shed 5 bases, J shed 9 bases, and the junction held 10 bases outside the gene matches.

The genes are TRBV7-2 and TRBJ2-7; a weak D match, TRBD1 (5 bases). In germline, CDR1 is SGHTA, CDR2 FQGNSA. This CDR3 has 16 residues. V gave up 1 base and J gave up 2 bases, with 15 bases separating them. Here the CDR3 reads CASSLEVGQGAYEQYF. CDR3 nucleotide sequence: TGTGCCAGCAGCTTAGAGGTGGGTCAGGGTGCCTACGAGCAGTACTTC.

The chain is built from TRBV6-5 and TRBJ2-3; possible D gene TRBD1, 5 bases. The CDR3 runs 14 residues. V shed 2 bases and J shed 5 bases, with 11 bases lying between them. Germline values: CDR1 MNHEY, CDR2 SVGAGI. Here the CDR3 reads CASSYPGQGDTQYF. The CDR3 region has the DNA TGTGCCAGCAGTTACCCGGGCCAGGGAGATACGCAGTATTTT.

The chain carries TRBV19 and TRBJ1-1, with TRBD1 matching 8 bases. V lost 4 bases and J lost 0; bases outside the gene matches: 4. The CDR3 totals 15 residues. Germline assignment: CDR1 LNHDA and CDR2 SQIVND (reference sequence). CDR3 in amino acids: CASSTWTGMNTEAFF. DNA of the CDR3: TGTGCCAGTAGTACATGGACAGGGATGAACACTGAAGCTTTCTTT.